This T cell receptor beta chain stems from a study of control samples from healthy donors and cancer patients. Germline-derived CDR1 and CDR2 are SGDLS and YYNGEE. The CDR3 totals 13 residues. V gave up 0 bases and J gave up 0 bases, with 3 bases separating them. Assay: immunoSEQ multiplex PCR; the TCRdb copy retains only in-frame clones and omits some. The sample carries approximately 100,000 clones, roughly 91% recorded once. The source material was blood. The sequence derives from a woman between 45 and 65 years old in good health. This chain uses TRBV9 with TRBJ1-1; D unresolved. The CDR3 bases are TGTGCCAGCAGCGTAGCTTTGAACACTGAAGCTTTCTTT. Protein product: CASSVALNTEAFF.